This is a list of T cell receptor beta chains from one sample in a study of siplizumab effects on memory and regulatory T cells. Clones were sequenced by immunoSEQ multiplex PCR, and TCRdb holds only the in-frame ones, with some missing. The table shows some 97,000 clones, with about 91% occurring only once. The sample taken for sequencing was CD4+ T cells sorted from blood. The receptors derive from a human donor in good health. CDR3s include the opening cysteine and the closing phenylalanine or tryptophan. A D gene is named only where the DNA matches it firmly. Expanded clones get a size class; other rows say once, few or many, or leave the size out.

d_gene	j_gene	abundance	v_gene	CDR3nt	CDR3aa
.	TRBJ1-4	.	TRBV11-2	TGTGCCAGCAGGTACACGGGTAGTGAAAAACTGTTTTTT	CASRYTGSEKLFF
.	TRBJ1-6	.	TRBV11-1	TGTGCCAGCAGCTTCAAGCAGGGGTCCACCTATAATTCACCCCTCCACTTT	CASSFKQGSTYNSPLHF
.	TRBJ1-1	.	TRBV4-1	TGCGCCAGCACCAACATAGGCAGTCGGAACACTGAAGCTTTCTTT	CASTNIGSRNTEAFF
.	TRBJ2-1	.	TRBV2	TGTGCCAGCAGTGAATGGGGATTAGCGGACAGGAGCTCCTACAATGAGCAGTTCTTC	CASSEWGLADRSSYNEQFF
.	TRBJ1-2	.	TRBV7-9	TGTGCCAGCAGCCTCTCGGGTCCCGCCTATGGCTACACCTTC	CASSLSGPAYGYTF
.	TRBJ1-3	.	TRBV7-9	TGTGCCAGCAGCTTGGGTACAGTCTCTGGAAACACCATATATTTT	CASSLGTVSGNTIYF
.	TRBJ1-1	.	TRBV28	TGTGCCAGCAGTCCCTCTTTACGGAGTAACACTGAAGCTTTCTTT	CASSPSLRSNTEAFF
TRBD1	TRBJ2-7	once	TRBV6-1	TGTGCCAGCAGCAACAGGGGGCCATACGAGCAGTACTTC	CASSNRGPYEQYF
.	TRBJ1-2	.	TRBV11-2	TGTGCCAGCAGCTTACAGGGATTTGCCTATGGCTACACCTTC	CASSLQGFAYGYTF
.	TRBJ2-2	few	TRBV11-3	TGTGCCAGCAGCCGTCGACAGGGAGGTACCGGGGAGCTGTTTTTT	CASSRRQGGTGELFF
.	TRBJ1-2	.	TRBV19	TGTGCCAGTAGATGGCAGGGAAACTATGGCTACACCTTC	CASRWQGNYGYTF
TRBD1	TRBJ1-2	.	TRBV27	TGTGCCAACAGCGACACAGGGGCGGGCGGCTACACCTTC	CANSDTGAGGYTF
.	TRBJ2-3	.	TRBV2	TGTGCCAGCATGAGGGGACTCATCACAGATACGCAGTATTTT	CASMRGLITDTQYF
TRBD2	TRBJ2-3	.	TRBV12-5	TGTGCTAGTGGTCGGGGGGCAGATACGCAGTATTTT	CASGRGADTQYF
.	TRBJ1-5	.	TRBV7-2	TGTGCCAGCAGCTTGTCCGGGCCCCAGCATTTT	CASSLSGPQHF
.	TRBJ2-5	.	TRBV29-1	TGCAGCGTTGAAGGCGGTAGATTGCAAGAGACCCAGTACTTC	CSVEGGRLQETQYF
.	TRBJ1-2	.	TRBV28	TGTGCCAGCGGGAATTCGGACAGCCCACTACTTTCTAACTATGGCTACACCTTC	CASGNSDSPLLSNYGYTF
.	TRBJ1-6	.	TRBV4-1	TGCGCCAGCAGCCAAGGAGGGGGTTCACCCCTCCACTTT	CASSQGGGSPLHF
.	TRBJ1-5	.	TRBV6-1	TGTGCCAGCAGTGAATCTACGGGGAATCAGCCCCAGCATTTT	CASSESTGNQPQHF
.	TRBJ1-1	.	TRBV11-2	TGTGCCAGCAGCCGCTCGGGGACTGAAGCTTTCTTT	CASSRSGTEAFF
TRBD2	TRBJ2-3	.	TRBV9	TGTGCCAGCAGCGCGAAGGTCGGGACTAGCGGGGGTTTAAGTAGGGCAGATACGCAGTATTTT	CASSAKVGTSGGLSRADTQYF
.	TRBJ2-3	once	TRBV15	TGTGCCACCAGCAGAGGCAGCGTCCTAACTAGGGGGGGCACAGATACGCAGTATTTT	CATSRGSVLTRGGTDTQYF
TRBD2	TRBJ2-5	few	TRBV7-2	TGTGCCAGCAGCTTTCTCAGCGGGGGGGCCCAAGAGACCCAGTACTTC	CASSFLSGGAQETQYF
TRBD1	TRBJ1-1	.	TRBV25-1	TGTGCCAGCAGTGGACAGGGGAACACTGAAGCTTTCTTT	CASSGQGNTEAFF
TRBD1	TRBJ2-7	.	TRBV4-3	TGCGCCAGCAGCTACGACCTAACCGGGACAGGGAGCTACGAGCAGTACTTC	CASSYDLTGTGSYEQYF
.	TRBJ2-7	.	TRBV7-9	TGTGCCAGCAGCTTCCACCTGGCAGGGAGCTCCTACGAGCAGTACTTC	CASSFHLAGSSYEQYF
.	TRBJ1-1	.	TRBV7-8	TGTGCCAGCAGCTTACTTAGCAACTGGGCTGAAGCTTTCTTT	CASSLLSNWAEAFF
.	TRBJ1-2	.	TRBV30	TGTGCCTGGAGTGTCTCCCAGTGGGGCCTGGTCCGGGGGGGCTACACCTTC	CAWSVSQWGLVRGGYTF
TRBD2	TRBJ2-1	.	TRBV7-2	TGTGCCAGCAGCTTAACCCCCGGGGGAGGGTATGAGCAGTTCTTC	CASSLTPGGGYEQFF
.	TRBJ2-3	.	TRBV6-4	TGTGCCAGCAGTGACTCGCCCACAGTTAGCACAGATACGCAGTATTTT	CASSDSPTVSTDTQYF
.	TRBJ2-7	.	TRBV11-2	TGTGCCAGCAGCTTAGGTGGGTTCGAGCAGTACTTC	CASSLGGFEQYF
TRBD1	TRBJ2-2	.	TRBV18	TGTGCCAGCTCACCTCAGGGACAGGGTGCCACCGGGGAGCTGTTTTTT	CASSPQGQGATGELFF
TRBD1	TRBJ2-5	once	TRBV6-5	TGTGCCAGCAGCTTAGGACAGGGGGCAAAGACCCAGTACTTC	CASSLGQGAKTQYF
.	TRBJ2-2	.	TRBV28	TGTGCCAGCAGTTTCTTGGTGCGAAGCACCGGGGAGCTGTTTTTT	CASSFLVRSTGELFF
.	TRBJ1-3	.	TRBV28	TGTGCCAGCTTCCCGACAGGCAACTCTGGAAACACCATATATTTT	CASFPTGNSGNTIYF
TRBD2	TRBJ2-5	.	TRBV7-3	TGTGCCAGCAGGGCGGGACTAGCGTCTCAAGAGACCCAGTACTTC	CASRAGLASQETQYF
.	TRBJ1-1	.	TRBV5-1	TGCGCCAGCAGCTCGGGATTCGGCACTGAAGCTTTCTTT	CASSSGFGTEAFF
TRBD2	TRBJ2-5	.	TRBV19	TGTGCCAGTAGTATAGCGGTTCTAGCGGGGGGTCAAGAGACCCAGTACTTC	CASSIAVLAGGQETQYF
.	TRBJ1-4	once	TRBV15	TGTGCCACCTCCAACCCGGCGCGTTCCGTCCAGGAAAAACTGTTTTTT	CATSNPARSVQEKLFF
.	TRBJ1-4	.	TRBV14	TGTGCCAGCAGCCAAGAGCGGGCAAAACTGTTTTTT	CASSQERAKLFF
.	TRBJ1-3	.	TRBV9	TGTGCCAGCAGTCCCGATGACAGGTCGTGGAACACCATATATTTT	CASSPDDRSWNTIYF
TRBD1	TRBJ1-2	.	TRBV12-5	TGTGCTAGTGGTCCCCCAGGAGTTACAGGGGGAGATCTCTTC	CASGPPGVTGGDLF
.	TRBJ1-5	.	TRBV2	TGTGCCAGCAGTGATTGGAACAGAGGGAATCAGCCCCAGCATTTT	CASSDWNRGNQPQHF
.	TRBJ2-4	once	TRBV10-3	TGTGCCATCAGTGTGGGGGTGGCCAAAAACATTCAGTACTTC	CAISVGVAKNIQYF
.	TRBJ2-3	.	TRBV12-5	TGTGCTAGTGCCTCACGGAGTACGCAGTATTTT	CASASRSTQYF
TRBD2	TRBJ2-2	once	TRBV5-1	TGCGCCAGCAGCTTCAGCGGGGGATCCGGGGAGCTGTTTTTT	CASSFSGGSGELFF
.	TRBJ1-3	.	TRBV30	TGTGCCTGGAACTATGGAAACACCATATATTTT	CAWNYGNTIYF